What follows are 26 T cell receptor beta chains derived from one specimen sequenced in a study of CD8 T cells in ankylosing spondylitis. Findings and caveats of the study: A motif in TCR beta, a set of 8 or 9 highly homologous variants, appeared characteristic of ankylosing spondylitis blood.

Their target antigens are unknown. One entry per CDR3 protein results from TCRdb running MiXCR on the 5' RACE reads. The top ten hold less than 0.65% of the sample, which has hundreds of thousands of distinct CDR3 sequences, about an eighth seen once. The sequenced sample consisted of blood, either unsorted or a sorted T cell fraction (not recorded which). The source is a male donor with ankylosing spondylitis.

This clonotype has just a few counts. J is TRBJ2-5 and V is TRBV10-3, with 11 bases lining up with TRBD2. CDR3 length equals 14 residues. Germline V gives CDR1 ENHRY, CDR2 SYGVKD. The V segment lost 7 bases and the J segment 2 bases; nucleotides outside the gene matches: 3. CDR3 nucleotides: TGTGCCATCAAGACTAGCGGGGAGCAAGAGACCCAGTACTTC. This encodes CAIKTSGEQETQYF.

In its sample, this clonotype was seen a few times. The CDR3 region has the DNA TGTGCCAGCAGTTACATCGCGCAAGAGACCCAGTACTTC. Amino acids: CASSYIAQETQYF. The rearrangement uses TRBV6-5 and TRBJ2-5; D not resolved. Germline CDR1 is MNHEY and CDR2 is SVGAGI. The V and J ends lost 2 bases and 2 bases respectively, with 6 bases between them. The length of the CDR3 is 13 residues.

In this sample, this clonotype turned up many times. This rearrangement joins TRBV29-1 to TRBJ1-5; possible D gene TRBD1, 5 bases. Germline assignment: CDR1 SQVTM and CDR2 ANQGSEA. The CDR3 covers 13 residues. V gave up 6 bases and J gave up 3 bases, with 12 bases separating them. The CDR3 spells CSVAGGYNQPQHF. CDR3 DNA: TGCAGCGTGGCGGGGGGGTACAATCAGCCCCAGCATTTT.

The rearrangement uses TRBV5-1 and TRBJ2-2, with 10 positions matching TRBD1. The V gene's germline CDR1 is SGHRS and CDR2 YFSETQ. The V segment lost 5 bases and the J segment 5 bases; nucleotides outside the gene matches: 3. CDR3 size: 14 residues. The CDR3 reads CASRPDRGTGELFF. Written as DNA, the CDR3 is TGCGCCAGCAGACCGGACAGGGGGACCGGGGAGCTGTTTTTT.

This clonotype was recorded at least ten times. V is TRBV5-1 and J is TRBJ2-7; 9 bases match TRBD1. The junction had 6 bases not matched to a gene; V was cut back by 3 bases and J by 5 bases. Germline lookup yields CDR1 SGHRS and CDR2 YFSETQ. This CDR3 is built from 14 residues. CDR3 in DNA: TGCGCCAGCAGCTCACGGACAGGGGCGGACGAGCAGTACTTC. As protein: CASSSRTGADEQYF.

This clonotype showed up many times. This chain connects TRBV7-2 to TRBJ1-1; TRBD1 is a possible D gene (5 bases). The CDR3 runs 15 residues. Between the trimmed V and J ends, which lost 6 bases and 1 base, there was a span of 15 bases. Looked up from germline, CDR1 is SGHTA and CDR2 is FQGNSA. The CDR3 is CASSSLGAWNTEAFF. The CDR3 nucleotides read TGTGCCAGCAGTTCTTTAGGGGCTTGGAACACTGAAGCTTTCTTT. Drawing the rest from reference TRBV7-2 and TRBJ1-1, the complete variable domain is GAGVSQSPSNKVTEKGKDVELRCDPISGHTALYWYRQSLGQGLEFLIYFQGNSAPDKSGLPSDRFSAERTGGSVSTLTIQRTQQEDSAVYLCASSSLGAWNTEAFFGQGTRLTVV.

This clonotype was detected only a few times. The genes are TRBV20-1 and TRBJ2-2; 12 bases align to TRBD2. CDR1 and CDR2 from the germline V gene are DFQATT and SNEGSKA (reference sequence). Trimming took 6 bases from V and 8 from J; bases not matched to a gene: 7. The CDR3 runs 14 residues. The CDR3 loop is CSALAGGPSGELFF. In DNA, the CDR3 is TGCAGTGCCCTAGCGGGGGGGCCAAGTGGGGAGCTGTTTTTT.

The chain has TRBV28 and TRBJ2-7, with unresolved D. The CDR3 length is 13 residues. Germline CDR1 is MDHEN and CDR2 is SYDVKM. V lost 7 bases and J lost 2, with 12 bases in between. The CDR3 DNA reads TGTGCCAGCATGAGCCTTAGAACCTACGAGCAGTACTTC. This codes for CASMSLRTYEQYF.

This clonotype has ten or more counts. The chain joins TRBV20-1 to TRBJ2-1, with D unresolved. Trimming removed 6 bases at V and 0 bases at J, with 12 bases between. This CDR3 contains 14 residues. CDR1 is DFQATT, CDR2 SNEGSKA, per germline (reference sequence). Here the CDR3 reads CSASWLNSYNEQFF. The CDR3 DNA sequence: TGCAGTGCCAGTTGGTTGAACTCCTACAATGAGCAGTTCTTC.

This clonotype has more than one count but fewer than ten. The J gene is TRBJ2-7, the V gene TRBV20-1; TRBD1 is a possible D gene (5 bases). Per germline, CDR1 DFQATT and CDR2 SNEGSKA (reference sequence). V was shortened by 6 bases and J by 7 bases, with 16 bases between the two germline ends. This CDR3 contains 12 residues. In DNA form, the CDR3 reads TGCAGTGCCACAAGGCAGGGCCGGGAGCAGTACTTC. It encodes CSATRQGREQYF.

This clonotype was detected many times. The J gene is TRBJ2-7, the V gene TRBV5-1, with a weak D call TRBD2 (5 bases). The CDR3 is 15 residues long. Per germline, CDR1 SGHRS and CDR2 YFSETQ. V was pared by 2 bases and J by 0 bases, with 12 bases between. The CDR3 nucleotides are TGCGCCAGCAGCTTTACCGCGGGCCGCTCCTACGAGCAGTACTTC. Protein sequence: CASSFTAGRSYEQYF.

The sample holds a few counts of this clonotype. The rearrangement joins TRBV15 to TRBJ2-1; D is possibly TRBD1 or TRBD2 (6 bases each). V lost 1 base to trimming and J lost 5 bases, with 12 bases between them. Looked up from germline, CDR1 is LNHNV and CDR2 is YYDKDF (reference sequence). The CDR3 contains 15 residues. CDR3 in amino acids: CATSRVWGANNEQFF. The DNA of the CDR3 is TGTGCCACCAGCAGAGTTTGGGGGGCTAACAATGAGCAGTTCTTC. The complete variable domain, with remaining parts taken from reference TRBV15 and TRBJ2-1, reads DAMVIQNPRYQVTQFGKPVTLSCSQTLNHNVMYWYQQKSSQAPKLLFHYYDKDFNNEADTPDNFQSRRPNTSFCFLDIRSPGLGDTAMYLCATSRVWGANNEQFFGPGTRLTVL.

The chain uses TRBV20-1 and TRBJ2-6; D is ambiguous. The CDR3 sequence is 13 residues long. In germline, CDR1 is DFQATT, CDR2 SNEGSKA (reference sequence). Between the trimmed V and J ends, which lost 6 bases and 0 bases, there was a span of 6 bases. The CDR3 reads CSAPHSGANVLTF. CDR3 nucleotides: TGCAGTGCGCCTCACTCTGGGGCCAACGTCCTGACTTTC.

This clonotype showed up just a few times. V usage is TRBV5-1 and J usage is TRBJ2-1, with 14 bases aligning to TRBD2. The CDR3 contains 18 residues. Germline CDR1 and CDR2: SGHRS and YFSETQ. V dropped 3 bases and J dropped 0; count of bases not matched to a gene: 5. The CDR3, as DNA: TGCGCCAGCAGCTCTTCCGGGACTAGCGGGAGCTCCTACAATGAGCAGTTCTTC. This encodes CASSSSGTSGSSYNEQFF. Based on the CDR3 plus reference TRBV5-1 and TRBJ2-1, the full variable domain is KAGVTQTPRYLIKTRGQQVTLSCSPISGHRSVSWYQQTPGQGLQFLFEYFSETQRNKGNFPGRFSGRQFSNSRSEMNVSTLELGDSALYLCASSSSGTSGSSYNEQFFGPGTRLTVL.

The chain joins TRBV11-2 to TRBJ2-1, with 12 bases identical to TRBD2. Losses at the gene ends were 5 bases for V and 4 bases for J; bases not matched to a gene: 12. Germline V gives CDR1 SGHAT, CDR2 FQNNGV. The CDR3 is 18 residues long. The DNA for the CDR3 is TGTGCCAGCAGCCGCAGGACTAGCGGGAAAGTGGGATACAATGAGCAGTTCTTC. Translated: CASSRRTSGKVGYNEQFF.

This chain connects TRBV20-1 to TRBJ2-7, with D perhaps TRBD1 (5 bases). V was trimmed by 4 bases and J by 4 bases, leaving 11 bases between them. The V gene's germline CDR1 is DFQATT and CDR2 SNEGSKA (reference sequence). The CDR3 loop spans 12 amino acids. In nucleotides, the CDR3 is TGCAGTGCTACTCGACAGCTTTACGAGCAGTACTTC. Its translation: CSATRQLYEQYF.

This clonotype showed up just a few times. No DNA is shown, since the ends of the CDR3 on it are uncertain; the CDR3 is the one TCRdb lists. The CDR3 sequence: CASSFQMSKETQYF. This chain connects TRBV5-1 to TRBJ2-5. The CDR3 has 14 residues if both end residues are counted. Germline V lookup: CDR1 SGHRS, CDR2 YFSETQ.

This clonotype was detected a few times. This rearrangement joins TRBV4-2 to TRBJ1-3, with 8 bases matching TRBD1. The CDR3 loop spans 17 amino acids. Germline CDR1 and CDR2: LGHNA and YNFKEQ. V lost 3 bases and J lost 0; bases outside the gene matches: 7. The CDR3 sequence: CASSQTQGQGSGNTIYF. The CDR3 nucleotides read TGTGCCAGCAGCCAGACCCAAGGACAGGGCTCTGGAAACACCATATATTTT.

V and J are TRBV20-1 and TRBJ2-3; weak D call: TRBD1 (5 bases). V dropped 0 bases and J dropped 2 bases, with 12 bases sitting between them. This CDR3 is 15 amino acids long. Germline V lookup: CDR1 DFQATT, CDR2 SNEGSKA (reference sequence). The CDR3 loop reads CSARDRRGPTDTQYF. CDR3 nucleotide sequence: TGCAGTGCTAGAGATCGAAGGGGTCCCACAGATACGCAGTATTTT.

This clonotype was counted ten times or more. This chain connects TRBV20-1 to TRBJ2-1; no firm D call. This CDR3 is 13 amino acids long. The germline gives CDR1 DFQATT, CDR2 SNEGSKA (reference sequence). V gave up 3 bases and J gave up 3 bases, with 9 bases separating them. The CDR3 nucleotides read TGCAGTGCTAGCCAGGATCTCTACAATGAGCAGTTCTTC. Amino acid sequence: CSASQDLYNEQFF.

The gene calls are TRBV7-2 and TRBJ2-7; D is unclear. Germline-derived CDR1 and CDR2 are SGHTA and FQGNSA. Between the trimmed V and J ends, which lost 0 bases and 2 bases, there was a span of 8 bases. This CDR3 has 14 amino acids. DNA of the CDR3: TGTGCCAGCAGCTTAGCGCGAGAAACCTACGAGCAGTACTTC. It encodes CASSLARETYEQYF.

V gene TRBV18 combines with J gene TRBJ2-2; TRBD2 is a possible D gene (5 bases). Per germline, CDR1 KGHSH and CDR2 LQKENI. The ends were cut back, 2 bases at V and 0 bases at J, with 10 bases in the middle. This CDR3 is 16 amino acids long. CDR3 nucleotides: TGTGCCAGCTCACCAGATCAAGCGGCGAACACCGGGGAGCTGTTTTTT. This encodes CASSPDQAANTGELFF.

For this clonotype: One junction end does not reproduce the germline sequence, and a read error may be involved. CDR3 in amino acids: CTSSDRQGVADTQYF. CDR3 coding DNA: TGCACCAGCAGCGACCGACAGGGGGTAGCAGATACGCAGTATTTT. V usage is TRBV5-1 and J usage is TRBJ2-3, with 9 bases aligning to TRBD1. CDR1 is SGHRS, CDR2 YFSETQ, per germline. The CDR3 contains 15 residues.

This clonotype was seen only a few times. This sequence joins TRBV5-1 and TRBJ2-3; D could derive from TRBD1 or TRBD2 (5 bases each). CDR1 is SGHRS and CDR2 is YFSETQ in the germline V gene. Trimming stripped 1 base from V and 4 bases from J, with 10 bases between. The CDR3 spans 14 residues. The CDR3 DNA reads TGCGCCAGCAGCTTGAGTGGGGGATCAGATACGCAGTATTTT. As protein: CASSLSGGSDTQYF. The whole variable domain, remainder taken from reference TRBV5-1 and TRBJ2-3, is KAGVTQTPRYLIKTRGQQVTLSCSPISGHRSVSWYQQTPGQGLQFLFEYFSETQRNKGNFPGRFSGRQFSNSRSEMNVSTLELGDSALYLCASSLSGGSDTQYFGPGTRLTVL.

The rearrangement links TRBV20-1 to TRBJ1-2; D gene unclear. The CDR3 totals 11 residues. The germline V gene has CDR1 DFQATT and CDR2 SNEGSKA (reference sequence). V dropped 3 bases and J dropped 8 bases, with 10 bases sitting between them. This CDR3 is CSARGSRGYTF. The DNA for the CDR3 is TGCAGTGCTAGGGGGTCGCGGGGCTACACCTTC.

This clonotype was observed many times. The rearrangement joins TRBV13 to TRBJ2-3; 8 positions match TRBD1. Germline V gene data show CDR1 as PRHDT and CDR2 as FYEKMQ (reference sequence). Germline trimming cut 0 bases from V and 3 bases from J; bases unmatched to any gene: 2. CDR3 length equals 15 residues. The CDR3 reads CASSLGRTGTDTQYF. The CDR3 DNA follows: TGTGCCAGCAGCTTAGGCCGGACAGGGACAGATACGCAGTATTTT.